The rows below give T cell receptor beta chains drawn from one sample of a study of vaccination and CD4 T cells after COVID-19. Using its own MiXCR run on the PCR reads, TCRdb lists one record per CDR3 protein. This table holds approximately 6,600 distinct CDR3 sequences, over 20% found once. Antigens of these TCRs are unknown. Sample: CD4+ T cells from blood, cultured in vitro, taken after SARS-CoV-2 vaccination. The receptor source for this set is a human donor who had recovered from COVID-19. CDR3s leave out the opening cysteine and the closing phenylalanine or tryptophan.

TRBV20-1 SARDGVSNQPQH
TRBV11-2 ASSPERAAETQY
TRBV6-1 ASSEARQISSYEQY
TRBV29-1 SVEDRNRGLYEQY
TRBV21-1 ASSTPTSGCPYEQY
TRBV6-1 ASSRQGGRKTNSPLH
TRBV7-2 ASSTTVETQY
TRBV28 ASRTHSPLH
TRBV20-1 SALGQQSYEQY
TRBV5-6 ASSLGGVANYEQY
TRBV27 ASSYRGGTGELF
TRBV20-1 SAPTGGPGNQPQH
TRBV28 ASSPPSGTDTGELF
TRBV19 ASTGGYSNQPQH
TRBV5-1 ASSLGGAGGYT
TRBV19 ATEYNEQF
TRBV6-5 ASSYSGPYEQY